Listed below are T cell receptor beta chains from one sample, sequenced in a study of vaccination effects on CD4 cells after COVID-19. Their antigen targets remain unknown. TCRdb keeps only in-frame clones here, not all; method: immunoSEQ multiplex PCR. The profile shows 25,000 to 30,000 clones, roughly 74% of them singletons. The sequencing used CD4+ T cells from PBMCs cultured with HCoV-NL63 spike peptides, collected after COVID-19 vaccination. The receptors derive from a human donor who received a COVID-19 vaccine. Both conserved end residues are part of each CDR3. The D gene is left open where the match is weak. Only part of the rows carry a size: once, few, many, or a class if the clone is expanded.

size	D	V	J	DNA	CDR3
once	TRBD1	TRBV5-4	TRBJ1-2	TGTGCCAGCAGCTTGTATGGGACAGGGCCCAGAGGCTACACCTTC	CASSLYGTGPRGYTF
.	.	TRBV18	TRBJ2-7	TGTGCCAGCTCACTGAACAGGGATCTGGGGAGCTACGAGCAGTACTTC	CASSLNRDLGSYEQYF
once	.	TRBV6-5	TRBJ2-7	TGTGCCAGCTACGACTGGTACGAGCAGTACTTC	CASYDWYEQYF
.	.	TRBV5-1	TRBJ2-1	TGCGCCAGCAGCTTCGGGGCAGGCCTTTACAATGAGCAGTTCTTC	CASSFGAGLYNEQFF
.	.	TRBV7-8	TRBJ1-1	TGTGCCAGCAGCTTGGGTACGGCGAACACTGAAGCTTTCTTT	CASSLGTANTEAFF
.	TRBD1	TRBV7-2	TRBJ2-5	TGTGCCAGCAGCTGGGGACAGGGGGAGACCCAGTACTTC	CASSWGQGETQYF
.	TRBD2	TRBV2	TRBJ2-5	TGTGCCTCCTCCAGGGTTAGCGGGAAAGAGACCCAGTACTTC	CASSRVSGKETQYF
.	TRBD2	TRBV20-1	TRBJ2-7	TGCAGTGCTGTTAGCGGGTACGAGCAGTACTTC	CSAVSGYEQYF
.	TRBD1	TRBV5-1	TRBJ2-5	TGCGCCAGCAGCTTAGACAGGGGCCACCAAGAGACCCAGTACTTC	CASSLDRGHQETQYF
few	.	TRBV19	TRBJ1-4	TGTGCCAGTAGCCCAACCTCCCGACCGAGGATACGCGAAAAACTGTTTTTT	CASSPTSRPRIREKLFF
.	TRBD2	TRBV30	TRBJ2-5	TGTGCCTGGACCGGGGGGGACAAAGAGACCCAGTACTTC	CAWTGGDKETQYF
.	.	TRBV7-9	TRBJ1-1	TGTGCCAACCAGGACCTATCAGGCACTGAAGCTTTCTTT	CANQDLSGTEAFF
.	.	TRBV5-8	TRBJ2-5	TGTGCCAGCAGCTTAGGACAGATTTTGGGAGAGACCCAGTACTTC	CASSLGQILGETQYF
.	.	TRBV11-3	TRBJ2-1	TGTGCCAGCAGCTTAGACGGTAGAGAGGGAGGCTCCTACAATGAGCAGTTCTTC	CASSLDGREGGSYNEQFF
.	.	TRBV20-1	TRBJ2-1	TGCAGTGCGGAAAGGAGTCGTGAGCAGTTCTTC	CSAERSREQFF
.	.	TRBV15	TRBJ1-2	TGTGCCACCAGCAGAGAAGCAGGTCCGCAGTATGGCTACACCTTC	CATSREAGPQYGYTF
few	TRBD2	TRBV10-3	TRBJ2-7	TGTGCCATCAGACTTGATAGCGGGACAACCTACGAGCAGTACTTC	CAIRLDSGTTYEQYF
few	.	TRBV6-6	TRBJ1-1	TGTGCCAGCAGAAAGGAGGCGGACACTGAAGCTTTCTTT	CASRKEADTEAFF
.	.	TRBV3-1/TRBV3-2	TRBJ1-2	TGTGCCAGCAGCCAAGAGGAAGGGGCGAAAGGCTACACCTTC	CASSQEEGAKGYTF
once	TRBD2	TRBV6-5	TRBJ2-1	TGTGCCAGCAGACTAGCGGGAGCCAATGAGCAGTTCTTC	CASRLAGANEQFF
.	.	TRBV6-6	TRBJ1-2	TGTGCCAGCAGTTACTCGAGTTCTGATCGTGGCTACACCTTC	CASSYSSSDRGYTF
.	TRBD1	TRBV20-1	TRBJ2-7	TGCAGTGCTAGTTGGACAGGGACCTACGAGCAGTACTTC	CSASWTGTYEQYF
.	.	TRBV12-5	TRBJ2-3	TGTGCTAGTGGACCGAAGAGGGCCCATAGCACAGATACGCAGTATTTT	CASGPKRAHSTDTQYF